This TCR beta chain was recorded in a study of control samples from healthy donors and cancer patients. The germline gives CDR1 SGHNT, CDR2 YYREEE (reference sequence). V was pared by 4 bases and J by 4 bases, with 12 bases between. The CDR3 sequence is 14 residues long. This clone has a single count. Profiled with immunoSEQ multiplex PCR; TCRdb holds only in-frame clones, not every one. The sample contains approximately 88,000 clones, approximately 90% of which appear only once. The receptor's source is a woman in her thirties in good health. The source material was blood. This chain connects TRBV5-4 to TRBJ1-3; no firm D call. The CDR3 DNA sequence: TGTGCCAGCAGCCCCGCAGGCATCGGAAACACCATATATTTT. It encodes CASSPAGIGNTIYF.